These 13 T cell receptor beta chains came from one sample sequenced in a study of T cell responses to AZD1222 COVID-19 vaccine. This table comes from immunoSEQ multiplex PCR, and its TCRdb copy is limited to in-frame clones, with some not included. This sample yields 180,000 or so clones, of which approximately 90% are seen a single time; less than 2% belongs to the top ten. The sample consisted of peripheral blood, taken 28 days after the second AZD1222 dose. Receptors originate from an adult who received the AZD1222 COVID-19 vaccine.

The rearrangement joins TRBV7-2 to TRBJ1-6; D not resolved. The V end lost 2 bases, the J end lost 7 bases, and 12 bases lay between the germline ends. The length of the CDR3 is 15 residues. Germline-derived CDR1 and CDR2 are SGHTA and FQGNSA. CDR3 sequence: CASSLRALGNSPLHF. The CDR3 DNA reads as TGTGCCAGCAGCTTAAGGGCCCTAGGAAATTCACCCCTCCACTTT.

The gene calls are TRBV19 and TRBJ2-1, with 12 bases that match TRBD2. This CDR3 is built from 16 residues. V shed 3 bases and J 2 bases; nucleotides not matched to a gene: 2. Germline V gene sequence: CDR1 LNHDA, CDR2 SQIVND (reference sequence). The CDR3 region is CASSIGLAGPYNEQFF. CDR3 DNA sequence: TGTGCCAGTAGTATTGGACTAGCGGGACCCTACAATGAGCAGTTCTTC.

The chain couples TRBV6-4 to TRBJ1-2; D is undetermined. There are 12 residues in the CDR3. The germline V and J ends were trimmed by 2 bases and 9 bases, with 10 bases remaining between them. CDR1 and CDR2 (germline): MRHNA, SNTAGT. The CDR3 DNA sequence: TGTGCCAGCAGTGACGGAATAGGGAGCTACACCTTC. It is translated as CASSDGIGSYTF.

The rearrangement uses TRBV5-6 and TRBJ2-5; D perhaps matches TRBD2 (7 bases). The CDR3 has 14 amino acids. Per germline, CDR1 SGHDT and CDR2 YYEEEE. V lost 2 bases, J lost 1 base, and 9 bases lay in between. In DNA, the CDR3 is TGTGCCAGCAGCTTTAGGGGGGGCCAAGAGACCCAGTACTTC. Translation gives CASSFRGGQETQYF.

The J gene is TRBJ2-7, the V gene TRBV14, with D unresolved. Germline values: CDR1 SGHDN, CDR2 FVKESK. The CDR3 is made up of 11 amino acids. V shed 4 bases and J shed 1 base, with 2 bases lying between them. CDR3 in DNA: TGTGCCAGCAGCCGATCCTACGAGCAGTACTTC. Translation gives CASSRSYEQYF. Full variable domain (remainder filled in from reference TRBV14 and TRBJ2-7): EAGVTQFPSHSVIEKGQTVTLRCDPISGHDNLYWYRRVMGKEIKFLLHFVKESKQDESGMPNNRFLAERTGGTYSTLKVQPAELEDSGVYFCASSRSYEQYFGPGTRLTVT.

The chain links TRBV12-3 or TRBV12-4 to TRBJ1-5; D is unresolved. The CDR3 loop spans 13 amino acids. V lost 5 bases and J lost 6, with 11 bases in between. In DNA form, the CDR3 reads TGTGCCAGCAGTACGACCGTATCTCAGCCCCAGCATTTT. Amino acid sequence: CASSTTVSQPQHF.

This chain links TRBV18 with TRBJ1-2, with TRBD1 as a possible D gene (5 bases). CDR1 is KGHSH and CDR2 is LQKENI in the germline V gene. The length of the CDR3 is 15 residues. Trimming pared 3 bases from V and 1 base from J, leaving 12 bases between. The CDR3 region has the DNA TGTGCCAGCTCACCTCTGGGACGGGTTAACTATGGCTACACCTTC. Translated, it gives CASSPLGRVNYGYTF. The whole variable domain, remainder taken from reference TRBV18 and TRBJ1-2, is NAGVMQNPRHLVRRRGQEARLRCSPMKGHSHVYWYRQLPEEGLKFMVYLQKENIIDESGMPKERFSAEFPKEGPSILRIQQVVRGDSAAYFCASSPLGRVNYGYTFGSGTRLTVV.

This chain joins TRBV6-5 and TRBJ2-3; 7 bases line up with TRBD2. Losses at the gene ends were 9 bases for V and 7 bases for J; bases not matched to a gene: 10. This CDR3 has 13 amino acids. Germline CDR1 MNHEY, CDR2 SVGAGI. CDR3 residues: CASREGPPNTQYF. The CDR3 nucleotides are TGTGCCAGTAGGGAGGGGCCCCCGAATACGCAGTATTTT.

The V gene is TRBV19, the J gene TRBJ1-5, with 7 bases aligning to TRBD1. V was pared by 5 bases and J by 7 bases, with 5 bases of the junction left unmatched. The CDR3 covers 13 residues. CDR1 and CDR2 from the germline V gene are LNHDA and SQIVND (reference sequence). CDR3 coding DNA: TGTGCCAGTAGTGACAGGGAGAGGCAGCCCCAGCATTTT. It specifies CASSDRERQPQHF.

CDR3 in amino acids: CASSPGLAGVVYF. DNA for the CDR3: TGTGCCAGTAGCCCCGGACTAGCGGGAGTTGTCTACTTC. The chain recombines TRBV19 with TRBJ2-7; 13 bases are shared with TRBD2. This CDR3 spans 13 amino acids. Trimming removed 6 bases from V and 13 bases from J; junction bases left unmatched: 9. Germline CDR1 and CDR2: LNHDA and SQIVND (reference sequence).

The chain joins TRBV5-8 to TRBJ1-2, with TRBD1 matching over 7 bases. The trim removed 0 bases at V and 7 bases at J, leaving 12 bases unmatched. Germline V CDR1 and CDR2: SGHTS, YDEGEE. CDR3 size: 16 residues. This CDR3 is CASSLAGTVLYGGYTF. DNA for the CDR3: TGTGCCAGCAGCTTGGCCGGGACAGTTCTCTACGGTGGCTACACCTTC.

A note on this clone: The sample has other DNA sequences that encode this CDR3 too. This CDR3 reads CASSSDRGSNQPQHF. CDR3 sequence (DNA): TGTGCCAGCAGTTCGGACAGGGGGAGCAATCAGCCCCAGCATTTT. This rearrangement joins TRBV6-5 to TRBJ1-5, with TRBD1 identical over 10 bases. This CDR3 is built from 15 residues. The germline CDR1 and CDR2 sequences are MNHEY and SVGAGI. Unmatched junction bases numbered 1, after V lost 4 bases and J lost 1 base.

This chain connects TRBV15 to TRBJ1-6, with D unclear. This CDR3 has 15 residues. The germline gives CDR1 LNHNV, CDR2 YYDKDF (reference sequence). V lost 0 bases to trimming and J lost 6 bases, with 9 bases between them. This chain's CDR3 is CATSRDVGFNSPLHF. CDR3 bases: TGTGCCACCAGCAGAGATGTGGGTTTTAATTCACCCCTCCACTTT.